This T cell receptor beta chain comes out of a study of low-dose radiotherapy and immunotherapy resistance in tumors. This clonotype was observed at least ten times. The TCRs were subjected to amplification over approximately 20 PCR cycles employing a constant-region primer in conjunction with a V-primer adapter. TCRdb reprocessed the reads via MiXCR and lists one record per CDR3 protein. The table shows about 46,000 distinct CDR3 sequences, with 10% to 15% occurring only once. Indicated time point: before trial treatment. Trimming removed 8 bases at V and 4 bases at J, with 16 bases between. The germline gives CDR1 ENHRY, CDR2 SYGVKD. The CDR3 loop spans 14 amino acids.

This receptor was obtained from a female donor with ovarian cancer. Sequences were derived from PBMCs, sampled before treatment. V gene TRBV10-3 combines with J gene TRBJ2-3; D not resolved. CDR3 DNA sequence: TGTGCCATCCGGTGGCGGACGGTCCCAGATACGCAGTATTTT. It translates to CAIRWRTVPDTQYF.